This T cell receptor (beta chain) was retrieved from a study of shared clonotypes between healthy human individuals. TCRdb's table, derived via immunoSEQ multiplex PCR, lists solely in-frame clones and lacks some. The table lists around 510,000 clones, about 96% of them singletons. In germline, CDR1 is SGHTA, CDR2 FQGNSA. The CDR3 spans 16 residues. The V and J ends lost 1 base and 1 base respectively, with 13 bases between them. Sequences were obtained from naive CD4+ T cells sorted from blood. The subset denotes: CD45RA+ positively selected. The receptor was isolated from a woman aged 25 to 39 in good health. V is TRBV7-2 and J is TRBJ1-1, with D unclear. CDR3: CASSLGPGKANTEAFF. CDR3 DNA: TGTGCCAGCAGCTTAGGGCCCGGGAAGGCGAACACTGAAGCTTTCTTT.